This T cell receptor (beta chain) emerged from a study of T cell clonality in common variable immunodeficiency. Findings and limits, study-wide: CVID patient heterogeneity limited repertoire-clinical complication correlations. In common variable immunodeficiency, TCR beta chains reportedly carried fewer deletions and N-nucleotide insertions.

CVID and control samples used equivalent genomic DNA input. This table comes from immunoSEQ multiplex PCR, and its TCRdb copy is limited to in-frame clones, with some not included. The sample was found to contain about 59,000 clones, and every one recurs. Ten or more counts support this clone. Its antigen is unidentified. The clonotype originates from a person between 18 and 69 years old in good health. Material for sequencing was peripheral blood mononuclear cells.

The part of the CDR3 DNA that was read is TGTGCCAGCTCACCTGTGAGGACAGGGATGAACACCGGGGAG. Its protein product is CASSPVRTGMNTGE. The entire CDR3 protein is CASSPVRTGMNTGELFF. The V and J genes are TRBV18 and TRBJ2-2, with 8 bases aligning to TRBD1. The read falls 3 residues short of the CDR3 end, and the missing part is taken from the germline J gene. J gave up 1 base and V 3 bases, and 7 bases lay outside the gene matches. The CDR3 totals 17 residues. From germline, CDR1 is KGHSH and CDR2 LQKENI. Full variable domain (outside the CDR3, taken from reference TRBV18 and TRBJ2-2): NAGVMQNPRHLVRRRGQEARLRCSPMKGHSHVYWYRQLPEEGLKFMVYLQKENIIDESGMPKERFSAEFPKEGPSILRIQQVVRGDSAAYFCASSPVRTGMNTGELFFGEGSRLTVL.